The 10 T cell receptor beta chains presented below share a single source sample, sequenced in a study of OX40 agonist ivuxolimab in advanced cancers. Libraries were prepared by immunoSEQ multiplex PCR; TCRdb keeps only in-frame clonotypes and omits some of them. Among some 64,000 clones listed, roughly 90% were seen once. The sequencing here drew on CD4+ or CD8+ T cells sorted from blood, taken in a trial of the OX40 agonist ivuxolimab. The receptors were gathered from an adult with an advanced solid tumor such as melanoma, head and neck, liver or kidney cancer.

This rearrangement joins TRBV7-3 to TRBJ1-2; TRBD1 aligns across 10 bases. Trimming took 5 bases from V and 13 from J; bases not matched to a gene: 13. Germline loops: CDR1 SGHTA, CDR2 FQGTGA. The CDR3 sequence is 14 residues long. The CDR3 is CASSLPGTGVGATF. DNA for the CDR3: TGTGCCAGCAGCCTCCCCGGGACAGGGGTAGGAGCCACCTTC.

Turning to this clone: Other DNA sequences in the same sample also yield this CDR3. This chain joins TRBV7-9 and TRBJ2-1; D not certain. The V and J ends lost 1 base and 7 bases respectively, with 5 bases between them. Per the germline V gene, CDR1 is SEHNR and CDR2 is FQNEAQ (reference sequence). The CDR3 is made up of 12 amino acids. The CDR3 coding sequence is TGTGCCAGCAGCTTAGAGGGAAATGAGCAGTTCTTC. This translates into CASSLEGNEQFF.

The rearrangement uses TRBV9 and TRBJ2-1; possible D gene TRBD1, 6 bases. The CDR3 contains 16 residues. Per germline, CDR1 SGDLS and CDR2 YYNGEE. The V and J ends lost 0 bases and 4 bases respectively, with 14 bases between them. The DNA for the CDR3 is TGTGCCAGCAGCGTAGCCGGGGACACAGTTTACAATGAGCAGTTCTTC. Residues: CASSVAGDTVYNEQFF.

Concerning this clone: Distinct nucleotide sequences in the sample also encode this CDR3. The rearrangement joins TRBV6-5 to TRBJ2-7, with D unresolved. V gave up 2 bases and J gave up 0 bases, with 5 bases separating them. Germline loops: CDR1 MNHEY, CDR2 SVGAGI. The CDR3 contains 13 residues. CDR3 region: CASSYGGSYEQYF. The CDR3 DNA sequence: TGTGCCAGCAGTTACGGTGGCTCCTACGAGCAGTACTTC.

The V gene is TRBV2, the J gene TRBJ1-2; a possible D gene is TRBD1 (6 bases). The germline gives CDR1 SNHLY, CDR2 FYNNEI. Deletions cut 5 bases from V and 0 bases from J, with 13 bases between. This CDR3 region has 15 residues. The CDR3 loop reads CASSSLDSSNYGYTF. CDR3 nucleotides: TGTGCCAGCAGTTCCTTGGACAGTTCTAACTATGGCTACACCTTC. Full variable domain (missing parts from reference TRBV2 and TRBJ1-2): EPEVTQTPSHQVTQMGQEVILRCVPISNHLYFYWYRQILGQKVEFLVSFYNNEISEKSEIFDDQFSVERPDGSNFTLKIRSTKLEDSAMYFCASSSLDSSNYGYTFGSGTRLTVV.

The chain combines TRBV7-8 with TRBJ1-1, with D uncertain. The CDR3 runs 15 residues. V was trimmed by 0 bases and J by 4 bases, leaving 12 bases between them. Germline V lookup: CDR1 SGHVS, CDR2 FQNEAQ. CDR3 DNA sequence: TGTGCCAGCAGCTTAGCTTCTGGCGACCTCACTGAAGCTTTCTTT. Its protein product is CASSLASGDLTEAFF.

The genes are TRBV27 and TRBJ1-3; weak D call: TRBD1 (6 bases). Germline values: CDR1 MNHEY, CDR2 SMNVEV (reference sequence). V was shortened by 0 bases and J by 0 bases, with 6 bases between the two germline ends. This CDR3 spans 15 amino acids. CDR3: CASSLSGASGNTIYF. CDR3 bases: TGTGCCAGCAGTTTATCGGGGGCCTCTGGAAACACCATATATTTT.

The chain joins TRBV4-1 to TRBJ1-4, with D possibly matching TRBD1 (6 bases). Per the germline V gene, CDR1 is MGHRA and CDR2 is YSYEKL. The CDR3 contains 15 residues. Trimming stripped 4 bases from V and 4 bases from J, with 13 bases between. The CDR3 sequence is CASSPRGPINEKLFF. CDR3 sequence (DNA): TGCGCCAGCAGCCCCAGGGGCCCAATTAATGAAAAACTGTTTTTT.

The chain's CDR3 is CASSLWTSGGNNEQFF. CDR3 DNA sequence: TGTGCCAGCAGTTTGTGGACTAGCGGGGGGAACAATGAGCAGTTCTTC. The J gene is TRBJ2-1, the V gene TRBV27, with 14 bases that match TRBD2. CDR1 and CDR2 from the germline V gene are MNHEY and SMNVEV (reference sequence). This CDR3 comprises 16 residues. The V and J ends lost 3 bases and 5 bases, in that order; junction bases with no gene match: 3.

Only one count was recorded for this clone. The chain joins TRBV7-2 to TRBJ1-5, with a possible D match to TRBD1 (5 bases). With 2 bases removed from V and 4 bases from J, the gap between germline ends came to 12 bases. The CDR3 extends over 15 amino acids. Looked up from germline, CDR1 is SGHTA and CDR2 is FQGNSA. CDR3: CASSLLGAWNQPQHF. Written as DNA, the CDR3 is TGTGCCAGCAGCTTACTAGGGGCGTGGAATCAGCCCCAGCATTTT.